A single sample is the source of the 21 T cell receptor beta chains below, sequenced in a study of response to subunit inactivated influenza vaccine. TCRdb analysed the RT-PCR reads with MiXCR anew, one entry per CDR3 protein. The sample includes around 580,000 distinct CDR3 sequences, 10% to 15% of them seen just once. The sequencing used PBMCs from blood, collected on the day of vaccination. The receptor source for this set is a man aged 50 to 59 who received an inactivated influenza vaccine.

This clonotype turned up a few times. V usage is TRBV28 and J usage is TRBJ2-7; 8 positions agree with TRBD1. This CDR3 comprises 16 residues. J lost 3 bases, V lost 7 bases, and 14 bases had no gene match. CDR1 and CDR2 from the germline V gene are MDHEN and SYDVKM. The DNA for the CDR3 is TGTGCCAGCACCTCCCTCTCAGGGGGCCACCTCTACGAGCAGTACTTC. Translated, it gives CASTSLSGGHLYEQYF.

CDR3 amino acids: CASSEEVNYGYTF. Written as DNA, the CDR3 is TGTGCCAGCAGTGAAGAAGTTAACTATGGCTACACCTTC. The genes are TRBV2 and TRBJ1-2; unclear D gene. The length of the CDR3 is 13 residues. The V and J ends lost 1 base and 1 base respectively, with 4 bases between them. Germline-derived CDR1 and CDR2 are SNHLY and FYNNEI.

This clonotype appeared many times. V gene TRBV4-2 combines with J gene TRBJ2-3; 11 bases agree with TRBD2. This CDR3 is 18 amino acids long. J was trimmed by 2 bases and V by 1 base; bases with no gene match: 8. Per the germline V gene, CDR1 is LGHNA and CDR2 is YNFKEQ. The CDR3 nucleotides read TGTGCCAGCAGCCAAGGTCTCGGACTAGCGGGTAACACAGATACGCAGTATTTT. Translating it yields CASSQGLGLAGNTDTQYF.

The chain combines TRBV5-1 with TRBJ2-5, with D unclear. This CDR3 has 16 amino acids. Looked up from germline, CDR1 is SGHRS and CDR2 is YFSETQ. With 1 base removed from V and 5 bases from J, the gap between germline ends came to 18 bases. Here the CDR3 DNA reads TGCGCCAGCAGCTTGATGGAGTGGAGCCCCGGGGAGACCCAGTACTTC. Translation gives CASSLMEWSPGETQYF. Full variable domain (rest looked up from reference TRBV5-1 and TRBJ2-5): KAGVTQTPRYLIKTRGQQVTLSCSPISGHRSVSWYQQTPGQGLQFLFEYFSETQRNKGNFPGRFSGRQFSNSRSEMNVSTLELGDSALYLCASSLMEWSPGETQYFGPGTRLLVL.

The CDR3 is CSATHSNQPQHF. The CDR3 DNA reads TGCAGTGCTACCCATAGCAATCAGCCCCAGCATTTT. The chain is built from TRBV20-1 and TRBJ1-5; D is unresolved. This CDR3 region has 12 residues. CDR1 is DFQATT and CDR2 is SNEGSKA in the germline V gene (reference sequence). Trimming removed 4 bases from V and 0 bases from J, with 4 bases in between.

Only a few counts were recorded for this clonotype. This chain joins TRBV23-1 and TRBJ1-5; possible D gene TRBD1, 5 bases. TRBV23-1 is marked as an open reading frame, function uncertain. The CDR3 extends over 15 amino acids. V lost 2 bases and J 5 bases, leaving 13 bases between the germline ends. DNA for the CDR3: TGCGCCAGCAGTCAACCGGTTGGGGCGGATCAGCCCCAGCATTTT. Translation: CASSQPVGADQPQHF.

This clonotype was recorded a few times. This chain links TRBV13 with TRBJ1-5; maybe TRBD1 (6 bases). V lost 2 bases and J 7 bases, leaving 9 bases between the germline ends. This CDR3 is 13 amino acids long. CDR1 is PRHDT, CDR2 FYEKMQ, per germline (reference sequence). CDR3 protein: CASSLRGYQPQHF. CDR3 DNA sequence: TGTGCCAGCAGCTTAAGGGGGTACCAGCCCCAGCATTTT. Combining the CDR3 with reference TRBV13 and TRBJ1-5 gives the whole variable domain AAGVIQSPRHLIKEKRETATLKCYPIPRHDTVYWYQQGPGQDPQFLISFYEKMQSDKGSIPDRFSAQQFSDYHSELNMSSLELGDSALYFCASSLRGYQPQHFGDGTRLSIL.

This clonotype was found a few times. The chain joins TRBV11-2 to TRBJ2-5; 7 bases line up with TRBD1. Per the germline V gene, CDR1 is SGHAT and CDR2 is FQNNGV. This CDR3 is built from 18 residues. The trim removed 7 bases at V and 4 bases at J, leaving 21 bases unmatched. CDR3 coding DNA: TGTGCCAGCACCGCTGCGCCTTTAAGGGGGACAGTTGGAGAGACCCAGTACTTC. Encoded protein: CASTAAPLRGTVGETQYF.

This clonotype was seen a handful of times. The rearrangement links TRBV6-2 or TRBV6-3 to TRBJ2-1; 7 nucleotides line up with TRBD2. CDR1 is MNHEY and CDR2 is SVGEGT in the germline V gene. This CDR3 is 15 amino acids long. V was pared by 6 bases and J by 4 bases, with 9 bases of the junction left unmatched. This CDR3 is CASSLEGSGYNEQFF. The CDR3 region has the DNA TGTGCCAGCAGCCTCGAAGGTAGCGGGTACAATGAGCAGTTCTTC.

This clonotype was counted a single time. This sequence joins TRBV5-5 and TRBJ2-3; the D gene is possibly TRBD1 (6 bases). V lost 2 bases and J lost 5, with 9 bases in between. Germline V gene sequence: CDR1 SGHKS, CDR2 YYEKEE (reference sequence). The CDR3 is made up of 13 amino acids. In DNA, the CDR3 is TGTGCCAGCAGCTTACAGGGAAAAGATACGCAGTATTTT. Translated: CASSLQGKDTQYF.

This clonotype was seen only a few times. The CDR3 loop is CASSLEGMWGAFGSYNEQFF. The DNA for the CDR3 is TGCGCCAGCAGCTTGGAGGGTATGTGGGGGGCCTTCGGCTCCTACAATGAGCAGTTCTTC. The chain has TRBV5-1 and TRBJ2-1; perhaps D is TRBD1 or TRBD2 (6 bases each). The germline V gene encodes CDR1 SGHRS and CDR2 YFSETQ. CDR3 length: 20 amino acids. The V end was cut by 0 bases, the J end by 0 bases, with 22 bases between. Full variable domain (rest looked up from reference TRBV5-1 and TRBJ2-1): KAGVTQTPRYLIKTRGQQVTLSCSPISGHRSVSWYQQTPGQGLQFLFEYFSETQRNKGNFPGRFSGRQFSNSRSEMNVSTLELGDSALYLCASSLEGMWGAFGSYNEQFFGPGTRLTVL.

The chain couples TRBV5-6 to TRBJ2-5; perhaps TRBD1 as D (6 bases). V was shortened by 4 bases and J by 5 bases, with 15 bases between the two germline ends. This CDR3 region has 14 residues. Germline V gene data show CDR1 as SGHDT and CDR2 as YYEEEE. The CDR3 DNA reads TGTGCCAGCAGCGGAACAGGGTATGGGGAGACCCAGTACTTC. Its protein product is CASSGTGYGETQYF.

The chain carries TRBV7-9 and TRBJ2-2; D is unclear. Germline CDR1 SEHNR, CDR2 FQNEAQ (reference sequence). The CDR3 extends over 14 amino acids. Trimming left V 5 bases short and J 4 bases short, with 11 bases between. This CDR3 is CASSPYTTTGELFF. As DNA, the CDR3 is TGTGCCAGCAGCCCCTACACGACCACCGGGGAGCTGTTTTTT.

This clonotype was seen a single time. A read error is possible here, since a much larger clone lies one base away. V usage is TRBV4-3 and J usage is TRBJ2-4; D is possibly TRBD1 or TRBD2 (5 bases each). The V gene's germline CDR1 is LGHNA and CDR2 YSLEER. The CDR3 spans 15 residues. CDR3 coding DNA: TGCGCCAGCAGCCAAGATTATGGGACCAAAAACATTCAGCACTTC. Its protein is CASSQDYGTKNIQHF.

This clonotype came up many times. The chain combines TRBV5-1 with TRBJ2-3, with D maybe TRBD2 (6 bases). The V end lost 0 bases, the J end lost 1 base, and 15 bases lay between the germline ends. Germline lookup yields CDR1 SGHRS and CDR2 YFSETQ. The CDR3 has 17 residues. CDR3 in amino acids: CASSLDSPGLGTDTQYF. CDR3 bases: TGCGCCAGCAGCTTGGACTCTCCGGGACTCGGCACAGATACGCAGTATTTT.

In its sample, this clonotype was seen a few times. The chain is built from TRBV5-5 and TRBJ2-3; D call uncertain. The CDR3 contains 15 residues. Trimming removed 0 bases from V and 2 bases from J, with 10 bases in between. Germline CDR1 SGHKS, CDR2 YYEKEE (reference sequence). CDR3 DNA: TGTGCCAGCAGCTTGGGAATTCCACACACAGATACGCAGTATTTT. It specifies CASSLGIPHTDTQYF.

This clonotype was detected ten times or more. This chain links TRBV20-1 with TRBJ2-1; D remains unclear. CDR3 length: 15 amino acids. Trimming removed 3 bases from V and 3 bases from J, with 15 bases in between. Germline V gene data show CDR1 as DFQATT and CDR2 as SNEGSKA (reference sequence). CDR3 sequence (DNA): TGCAGTGCTAGTGATCTCGGGTTCTACTACAATGAGCAGTTCTTC. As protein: CSASDLGFYYNEQFF.

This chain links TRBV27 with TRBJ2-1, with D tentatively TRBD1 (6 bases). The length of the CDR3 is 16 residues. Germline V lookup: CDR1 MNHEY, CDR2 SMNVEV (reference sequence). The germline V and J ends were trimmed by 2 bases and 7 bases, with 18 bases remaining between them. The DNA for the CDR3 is TGTGCCAGCAGTTTACAAGGGGGAACTCATGGTAATGAGCAGTTCTTC. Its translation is CASSLQGGTHGNEQFF.

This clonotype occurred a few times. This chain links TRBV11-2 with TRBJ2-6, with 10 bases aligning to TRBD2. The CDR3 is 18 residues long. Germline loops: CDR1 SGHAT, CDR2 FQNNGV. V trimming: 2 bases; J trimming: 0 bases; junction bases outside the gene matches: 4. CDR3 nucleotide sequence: TGTGCCAGCAGCTTAATAGCGGGGGGCTTCTCTGGGGCCAACGTCCTGACTTTC. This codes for CASSLIAGGFSGANVLTF.

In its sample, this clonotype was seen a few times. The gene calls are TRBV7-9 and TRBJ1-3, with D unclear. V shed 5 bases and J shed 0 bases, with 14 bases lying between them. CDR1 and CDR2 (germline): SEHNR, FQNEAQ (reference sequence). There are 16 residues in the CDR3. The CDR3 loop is CASSPRTYSSGNTIYF. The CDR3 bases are TGTGCCAGCAGCCCTAGGACGTACAGCTCTGGAAACACCATATATTTT. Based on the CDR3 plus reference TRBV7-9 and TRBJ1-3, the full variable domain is DTGVSQNPRHKITKRGQNVTFRCDPISEHNRLYWYRQTLGQGPEFLTYFQNEAQLEKSRLLSDRFSAERPKGSFSTLEIQRTEQGDSAMYLCASSPRTYSSGNTIYFGEGSWLTVV.

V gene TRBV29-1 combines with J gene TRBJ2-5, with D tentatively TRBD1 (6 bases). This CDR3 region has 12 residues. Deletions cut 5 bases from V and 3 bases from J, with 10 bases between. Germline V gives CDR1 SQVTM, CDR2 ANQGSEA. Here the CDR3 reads CSVNRVKETQYF. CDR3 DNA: TGCAGCGTTAACAGGGTAAAAGAGACCCAGTACTTC.